Below are 29 T cell receptor beta chains sequenced from a single sample in a study of T cells after yellow fever vaccination. TCRdb re-derived calls from the 5' RACE reads in MiXCR, one entry per CDR3 protein. The table includes some 350,000 distinct CDR3 sequences, 8.5% to 10% detected once. The sample was PBMCs, taken on the day of the first yellow fever vaccination. Every receptor here comes from a man aged 18 to 30 who received the YFV17D yellow fever vaccine.

The rearrangement links TRBV3-1 to TRBJ2-3; 9 bases are a match to TRBD2. This CDR3 spans 16 amino acids. V lost 11 bases and J lost 0; bases outside the gene matches: 12. Germline CDR1 and CDR2: LGHDT and YNNKEL (reference sequence). In nucleotides, the CDR3 is TGTGCCTCCTGCCACCTTCTAGCGGGGAGCACAGATACGCAGTATTTT. This encodes CASCHLLAGSTDTQYF.

This clonotype was seen just once. The chain carries TRBV20-1 and TRBJ2-7; D not resolved. The CDR3 consists of 12 residues. V was pared by 5 bases and J by 5 bases, with 13 bases between. Per the germline V gene, CDR1 is DFQATT and CDR2 is SNEGSKA (reference sequence). The CDR3 region has the DNA TGCAGTGCTGGTAGTTACCTGCACGAGCAGTACTTC. Translating gives CSAGSYLHEQYF.

The chain has TRBV7-2 and TRBJ1-2, with unresolved D. CDR3 length: 13 residues. The V end was cut by 1 base, the J end by 8 bases, with 11 bases between. Germline CDR1 SGHTA, CDR2 FQGNSA. CDR3 amino acids: CASSLGRDGGYTF. CDR3 DNA sequence: TGTGCCAGCAGCTTAGGCCGGGATGGCGGCTACACCTTC.

This clonotype occurred a few times. CDR3 sequence (DNA): TGCGCCAGCAGCCCGGGGACAGGGATGGTTACGCAGTATTTT. It is translated as CASSPGTGMVTQYF. V gene TRBV5-1 combines with J gene TRBJ2-3; 9 bases fit TRBD1. Germline V gene data show CDR1 as SGHRS and CDR2 as YFSETQ. V lost 4 bases to trimming and J lost 8 bases; unmatched junction nucleotides: 8. CDR3 length: 14 residues.

At least ten counts were recorded for this clonotype. This chain joins TRBV5-1 and TRBJ2-2, with D possibly matching TRBD2 (6 bases). This CDR3 region has 15 residues. V lost 4 bases and J 7 bases, leaving 17 bases between the germline ends. Per the germline V gene, CDR1 is SGHRS and CDR2 is YFSETQ. The CDR3 loop reads CASSLYGGSIGELFF. CDR3 bases: TGCGCCAGCAGCCTTTACGGGGGATCGATCGGGGAGCTGTTTTTT.

Ten or more counts support this clonotype. The chain employs TRBV7-2 and TRBJ1-4; maybe TRBD1 (5 bases). The ends were cut back, 1 base at V and 7 bases at J, with 13 bases in the middle. CDR1 is SGHTA and CDR2 is FQGNSA in the germline V gene. The CDR3 is 15 residues long. The CDR3 region is CASSLVPGRIEKLFF. CDR3 in DNA: TGTGCCAGCAGCTTAGTTCCAGGGAGAATTGAAAAACTGTTTTTT.

There are many counts of this clonotype. This chain uses TRBV12-3 or TRBV12-4 with TRBJ2-2; D not certain. With 8 bases removed from V and 6 bases from J, the gap between germline ends came to 10 bases. The CDR3 has 12 amino acids. CDR3 protein: CASEPGSGELFF. The CDR3 DNA reads as TGTGCCAGCGAGCCTGGCTCCGGGGAGCTGTTTTTT.

This clonotype was found a few times. The rearrangement joins TRBV6-5 to TRBJ2-1; D not certain. V was pared by 0 bases and J by 7 bases, with 7 bases between. CDR3 length equals 13 residues. Germline loops: CDR1 MNHEY, CDR2 SVGAGI. For the CDR3, the DNA is TGTGCCAGCAGTTACTCAGAAGGGAATGAGCAGTTCTTC. It specifies CASSYSEGNEQFF.

This clonotype was detected a few times. The CDR3, as DNA: TGTGCCAGCGTTGGCGATGTTTCGGTAGGGGAAAAACTGTTTTTT. Its translation is CASVGDVSVGEKLFF. The V and J genes are TRBV12-3 or TRBV12-4 and TRBJ1-4; the D is unclear. CDR3 length: 15 residues. Trimming removed 8 bases from V and 8 bases from J, with 21 bases in between.

The J gene is TRBJ2-7, the V gene TRBV5-1; perhaps TRBD2 as D (5 bases). Trimming removed 4 bases from V and 5 bases from J, with 16 bases in between. This CDR3 contains 14 residues. Germline V CDR1 and CDR2: SGHRS, YFSETQ. The CDR3 bases are TGCGCCAGCAGCCGGGAACACGCTAGGGACGAGCAGTACTTC. This translates into CASSREHARDEQYF. The variable domain in full, completed from reference TRBV5-1 and TRBJ2-7, reads KAGVTQTPRYLIKTRGQQVTLSCSPISGHRSVSWYQQTPGQGLQFLFEYFSETQRNKGNFPGRFSGRQFSNSRSEMNVSTLELGDSALYLCASSREHARDEQYFGPGTRLTVT.

V usage is TRBV4-1 and J usage is TRBJ1-2; D uncertain. In germline, CDR1 is MGHRA, CDR2 YSYEKL. Between the trimmed V and J ends, which lost 1 base and 0 bases, there was a span of 9 bases. This CDR3 is built from 15 residues. The CDR3 loop reads CASSQGKGPNYGYTF. CDR3 DNA: TGCGCCAGCAGCCAAGGGAAAGGCCCTAACTATGGCTACACCTTC.

This sequence joins TRBV2 and TRBJ2-1; D may be TRBD1 or TRBD2 (6 bases each). Looked up from germline, CDR1 is SNHLY and CDR2 is FYNNEI. The CDR3 is made up of 12 amino acids. The germline V and J ends were trimmed by 8 bases and 8 bases, with 13 bases remaining between them. The CDR3 loop reads CASDGGGDEQFF. CDR3 in DNA: TGTGCCAGCGACGGAGGGGGAGATGAGCAGTTCTTC.

V is TRBV7-9 and J is TRBJ2-2; D call uncertain. Germline V lookup: CDR1 SEHNR, CDR2 FQNEAQ (reference sequence). V was pared by 5 bases and J by 6 bases, with 7 bases between. The length of the CDR3 is 12 residues. The DNA of the CDR3 is TGTGCCAGCAGCGTCTCCGCCGGGGAGCTGTTTTTT. Encoded protein: CASSVSAGELFF.

The V and J genes are TRBV7-2 and TRBJ2-1; TRBD2 agrees at 9 bases. The V and J ends lost 5 bases and 8 bases, in that order; junction bases with no gene match: 13. The V gene's germline CDR1 is SGHTA and CDR2 FQGNSA. The CDR3 runs 16 residues. CDR3 in DNA: TGTGCCAGCAGCGCCCTTGGGAGCGGGAGGATAGATGAGCAGTTCTTC. Translation gives CASSALGSGRIDEQFF.

This clonotype was observed at least ten times. J is TRBJ2-5 and V is TRBV12-3 or TRBV12-4; 9 bases fit TRBD2. This CDR3 comprises 15 residues. Trimming removed 2 bases from V and 0 bases from J; junction bases left unmatched: 1. For the CDR3, the DNA is TGTGCCAGCAGTTTATGGACTAGCGACCAAGAGACCCAGTACTTC. This translates into CASSLWTSDQETQYF.

This clonotype showed up just a few times. V gene TRBV28 combines with J gene TRBJ1-6, with D hard to call. The V and J ends lost 10 bases and 0 bases respectively, with 13 bases between them. Germline CDR1 MDHEN, CDR2 SYDVKM. CDR3 length: 15 residues. In nucleotides, the CDR3 is TGTGCCACCTTCGGGGAAAGCTCCTATAATTCACCCCTCCACTTT. It specifies CATFGESSYNSPLHF.

This clonotype was seen more than once but under ten times. The J gene is TRBJ2-2, the V gene TRBV7-9; D perhaps matches TRBD2 (7 bases). Trimming left V 7 bases short and J 5 bases short, with 23 bases between. Germline lookup yields CDR1 SEHNR and CDR2 FQNEAQ (reference sequence). The CDR3 length is 17 residues. This CDR3 reads CASIRGGMTPSTGELFF. CDR3 coding DNA: TGTGCCAGCATAAGGGGGGGGATGACACCCTCGACCGGGGAGCTGTTTTTT.

In this sample, this clonotype turned up a few times. The V gene is TRBV12-3 or TRBV12-4, the J gene TRBJ2-7; tentatively, D is TRBD2 (6 bases). The V and J ends lost 3 bases and 2 bases respectively, with 11 bases between them. CDR3 length equals 14 residues. Here the CDR3 reads CASSLEGYPYEQYF. As DNA, the CDR3 is TGTGCCAGCAGTTTGGAGGGGTATCCCTACGAGCAGTACTTC.

There are a few counts of this clonotype. The chain recombines TRBV20-1 with TRBJ2-5; D uncertain. Germline CDR1 reads DFQATT; CDR2 reads SNEGSKA (reference sequence). Trimming pared 1 base from V and 1 base from J, leaving 4 bases between. The CDR3 loop spans 12 amino acids. The CDR3 bases are TGCAGTGCTAGAGGAGCCCAAGAGACCCAGTACTTC. Translation: CSARGAQETQYF.

The table lists this clonotype with a few counts. V usage is TRBV15 and J usage is TRBJ2-1; D gene uncertain. Trimming took 0 bases from V and 1 from J, leaving 10 bases between them. The CDR3 contains 16 residues. Germline V gene lookup returns CDR1 LNHNV and CDR2 YYDKDF (reference sequence). The CDR3 is CATSRDPGYSYNEQFF. The CDR3, as DNA: TGTGCCACCAGCAGAGATCCCGGGTATTCCTACAATGAGCAGTTCTTC.

The rearrangement uses TRBV5-1 and TRBJ2-5; D remains unclear. This CDR3 comprises 13 residues. Trimming removed 2 bases at V and 3 bases at J, with 8 bases between. Germline CDR1 SGHRS, CDR2 YFSETQ. The CDR3 loop is CASSLVVEETQYF. The CDR3 bases are TGCGCCAGCAGCTTAGTTGTAGAAGAGACCCAGTACTTC.

This clonotype was recorded at least ten times. V gene TRBV20-1 combines with J gene TRBJ2-1, with D possibly being TRBD1 (5 bases). The V gene's germline CDR1 is DFQATT and CDR2 SNEGSKA (reference sequence). The CDR3 contains 13 residues. V gave up 1 base and J gave up 8 bases, with 12 bases separating them. CDR3 amino acids: CSARVQGRDEQFF. The CDR3 coding sequence is TGCAGTGCTAGAGTGCAGGGTCGGGATGAGCAGTTCTTC.

This clonotype was seen at least ten times. The V and J genes are TRBV5-1 and TRBJ2-7; D may be TRBD1 (6 bases). The CDR3 has 15 amino acids. Per the germline V gene, CDR1 is SGHRS and CDR2 is YFSETQ. V was pared by 0 bases and J by 0 bases, with 10 bases between. The CDR3 loop is CASSLGQVNSYEQYF. The CDR3 bases are TGCGCCAGCAGCTTGGGACAGGTGAACTCCTACGAGCAGTACTTC.

The J gene is TRBJ2-7, the V gene TRBV11-2; tentative D call: TRBD1 (6 bases). Trimming shortened V by 5 bases and J by 2 bases, and 19 bases separated the two germline ends. CDR1 is SGHAT, CDR2 FQNNGV, per germline. The CDR3 is 16 amino acids. The chain's CDR3 is CASSLTGQITAYEQYV. CDR3 bases: TGTGCCAGCAGCCTCACAGGACAGATAACCGCCTACGAGCAGTACGTC.

V gene TRBV18 combines with J gene TRBJ1-1; D gene uncertain. Per germline, CDR1 KGHSH and CDR2 LQKENI. V lost 0 bases to trimming and J lost 1 base, with 9 bases between them. This CDR3 contains 15 residues. The CDR3 DNA reads as TGTGCCAGCTCACCACCGTCGGGCGGGAACACTGAAGCTTTCTTT. This encodes CASSPPSGGNTEAFF.

The V gene is TRBV7-9, the J gene TRBJ2-7; D is undetermined. CDR1 and CDR2 from the germline V gene are SEHNR and FQNEAQ (reference sequence). This CDR3 contains 13 residues. Between the trimmed V and J ends, which lost 1 base and 2 bases, there was a span of 6 bases. This chain's CDR3 is CASSLELTYEQYF. The CDR3 nucleotides are TGTGCCAGCAGCTTAGAACTGACCTACGAGCAGTACTTC.

This clonotype was seen only a few times. The chain joins TRBV6-2 or TRBV6-3 to TRBJ1-2, with D possibly TRBD1 on 5 matching bases. Trimming took 4 bases from V and 2 from J, leaving 11 bases between them. The CDR3 sequence is 14 residues long. CDR1 is MNHEY and CDR2 is SVGEGT in the germline V gene. As DNA, the CDR3 is TGTGCCAGCAGTTCCGGGACGGTCAACTATGGCTACACCTTC. The encoded protein is CASSSGTVNYGYTF.

The chain carries TRBV18 and TRBJ2-3; a possible D gene is TRBD2 (5 bases). The CDR3 has 15 amino acids. Germline V gene sequence: CDR1 KGHSH, CDR2 LQKENI. The V end was cut by 6 bases, the J end by 2 bases, with 15 bases between. The CDR3 region is CASSLYKRFTDTQYF. The CDR3 DNA reads TGTGCCAGCTCCCTTTACAAGCGGTTCACAGATACGCAGTATTTT.

This clonotype appeared a single time. This sequence joins TRBV6-2 or TRBV6-3 and TRBJ2-7, with D tentatively TRBD1 (6 bases). The CDR3 loop spans 11 amino acids. CDR1 and CDR2 (germline): MNHEY, SVGEGT. CDR3: CASGQYYEPYV. For the CDR3, the DNA is TGTGCCAGCGGACAGTACTACGAGCCGTACGTC.